The next 10 T cell receptor beta chains were all read from a single sample in a study of T cell responses to AZD1222 COVID-19 vaccine. TCRdb keeps only in-frame clones here, not all; method: immunoSEQ multiplex PCR. This table has 120,000 to 150,000 clones, less than 95% appearing once. The sequenced sample was peripheral blood, obtained on day 0 of AZD1222 vaccination. These receptors were collected from an adult in good health.

This chain connects TRBV5-1 to TRBJ2-3, with 7 positions matching TRBD2. CDR3 length: 16 residues. The V gene's germline CDR1 is SGHRS and CDR2 YFSETQ. Trimming at V came to 0 bases and at J to 0 bases, leaving 4 bases not matched to a gene. The CDR3 region has the DNA TGCGCCAGCAGCTTGGTAGCGGGCCTTAGCACAGATACGCAGTATTTT. Protein: CASSLVAGLSTDTQYF.

This chain connects TRBV7-2 to TRBJ1-6; no clear D. CDR1 is SGHTA, CDR2 FQGNSA, per germline. This CDR3 is built from 16 residues. V shed 0 bases and J shed 6 bases, with 12 bases lying between them. The CDR3 loop is CASSLAGQSTNSPLHF. The CDR3 bases are TGTGCCAGCAGCTTAGCAGGGCAGAGTACTAATTCACCCCTCCACTTT.

The gene calls are TRBV11-1 and TRBJ2-5, with 8 bases aligning to TRBD1. The germline gives CDR1 SGHAT, CDR2 FQDESV (reference sequence). This CDR3 region has 15 residues. The V segment lost 5 bases and the J segment 5 bases; nucleotides outside the gene matches: 10. CDR3 DNA sequence: TGTGCCAGCAGCAGACAGGGGTTTAGCATGGAGACCCAGTACTTC. This gives the protein CASSRQGFSMETQYF.

As DNA, the CDR3 is TGTGCCGCGACAGGGGGGGTGTTGGATACGCAGTATTTT. Its protein is CAATGGVLDTQYF. The chain links TRBV10-3 to TRBJ2-3; 9 bases agree with TRBD1. Unmatched junction bases numbered 9, after V lost 11 bases and J lost 6 bases. The germline gives CDR1 ENHRY, CDR2 SYGVKD. CDR3 length: 13 amino acids.

J is TRBJ2-3 and V is TRBV5-4; weak D call: TRBD1 (6 bases). The ends were cut back, 0 bases at V and 4 bases at J, with 15 bases in the middle. This CDR3 has 16 residues. Germline V gene data show CDR1 as SGHNT and CDR2 as YYREEE (reference sequence). The CDR3: CASSLEGGRAADTQYF. The CDR3 coding sequence is TGTGCCAGCAGCTTGGAAGGGGGACGTGCGGCAGATACGCAGTATTTT.

This chain joins TRBV4-3 and TRBJ1-5, with D hard to call. The CDR3 length is 13 residues. Germline V gene data show CDR1 as LGHNA and CDR2 as YSLEER. The V gene lost 0 bases and the J gene lost 7 bases, with 7 bases spanning the gap. The DNA for the CDR3 is TGCGCCAGCAGCCAAGATCCCGGGCAGCCCCAGCATTTT. Translated, it gives CASSQDPGQPQHF.

The CDR3 loop is CATSRELAFSPSYNEQFF. For the CDR3, the DNA is TGTGCCACCAGCAGAGAACTCGCTTTTTCCCCCTCCTACAATGAGCAGTTCTTC. The V and J genes are TRBV15 and TRBJ2-1, with no clear D. Looked up from germline, CDR1 is LNHNV and CDR2 is YYDKDF (reference sequence). The CDR3 is made up of 18 amino acids. V was trimmed by 0 bases and J by 0 bases, leaving 15 bases between them.

The chain has TRBV7-8 and TRBJ2-7, with TRBD2 matching over 13 bases. Losses at the gene ends were 1 base for V and 0 bases for J; bases not matched to a gene: 6. The germline CDR1 and CDR2 sequences are SGHVS and FQNEAQ. The CDR3 loop spans 18 amino acids. The CDR3 region is CASSLGTSGGFSSYEQYF. Here the CDR3 DNA reads TGTGCCAGCAGCTTAGGGACTAGCGGGGGTTTCAGCTCCTACGAGCAGTACTTC. The full variable domain, its missing parts supplied by reference TRBV7-8 and TRBJ2-7, is GAGVSQSPRYKVAKRGQDVALRCDPISGHVSLFWYQQALGQGPEFLTYFQNEAQLDKSGLPSDRFFAERPEGSVSTLKIQRTQQEDSAVYLCASSLGTSGGFSSYEQYFGPGTRLTVT.

The V gene is TRBV4-1, the J gene TRBJ1-1; unclear D gene. This CDR3 has 15 residues. The V gene lost 1 base and the J gene lost 1 base, with 10 bases spanning the gap. Germline CDR1 MGHRA, CDR2 YSYEKL. The CDR3 loop reads CASSQGPTRNTEAFF. The CDR3 DNA is TGCGCCAGCAGCCAAGGACCGACTCGGAACACTGAAGCTTTCTTT.

The rearrangement links TRBV27 to TRBJ2-7, with TRBD2 matching 12 bases. The CDR3 sequence is 16 residues long. CDR1 and CDR2 from the germline V gene are MNHEY and SMNVEV (reference sequence). The V and J ends lost 5 bases and 2 bases, in that order; junction bases with no gene match: 7. The CDR3, as DNA: TGTGCCAGCAGTCCACGACTAGCGGGAGACGCCTACGAGCAGTACTTC. Translating it yields CASSPRLAGDAYEQYF.